These T cell receptor beta chains were read from a single sample in a study of T cell responses to AZD1222 COVID-19 vaccine. Here immunoSEQ multiplex PCR was the method, and the copy in TCRdb shows in-frame clones only, minus some. The sample records 110,000 or so clones, 88% being singletons. The specimen comprised peripheral blood, sampled on day 0 of AZD1222 vaccination. These receptors were obtained from an adult in good health. The CDR3 runs from the conserved cysteine through the conserved F or W. Fields, in order: V gene, CDR3 length, CDR3 protein.

v_call: TRBV6-5; cdr3_length: 14; cdr3_aa: CASSRQDLTYEQYF
v_call: TRBV2; cdr3_length: 14; cdr3_aa: CASSMTGSNTEAFF
v_call: TRBV19; cdr3_length: 13; cdr3_aa: CASSRSSNQPQHF
v_call: TRBV3-1/TRBV3-2; cdr3_length: 13; cdr3_aa: CASSQEYTDTQYF
v_call: TRBV7-3; cdr3_length: 15; cdr3_aa: CASSAGTGFKTEAFF
v_call: TRBV7-2; cdr3_length: 14; cdr3_aa: CASSPPPRYTEAFF
v_call: TRBV29-1; cdr3_length: 15; cdr3_aa: CSVEAGHTWDYGYTF
v_call: TRBV2; cdr3_length: 15; cdr3_aa: CASSEGSQGWTEAFF
v_call: TRBV6-2/TRBV6-3; cdr3_length: 17; cdr3_aa: CASSYPYPGSRGEGYTF
v_call: TRBV5-1; cdr3_length: 13; cdr3_aa: CASSLPFTDTQYF
v_call: TRBV19; cdr3_length: 20; cdr3_aa: CASSIVGGAGRLSRNTEAFF
v_call: TRBV6-6; cdr3_length: 13; cdr3_aa: CASRNRENSPLHF
v_call: TRBV7-8; cdr3_length: 18; cdr3_aa: CASSLASTSVSSYNEQFF
v_call: TRBV6-2/TRBV6-3; cdr3_length: 12; cdr3_aa: CASSHGLVEQYF
v_call: TRBV3-1/TRBV3-2; cdr3_length: 15; cdr3_aa: CASSQDIRSYNEQFF
v_call: TRBV19; cdr3_length: 16; cdr3_aa: CASSTWTTGRTYEQYF
v_call: TRBV28; cdr3_length: 13; cdr3_aa: CASSPRGGTEAFF
v_call: TRBV3-1/TRBV3-2; cdr3_length: 15; cdr3_aa: CASRQGDYSGNTIYF
v_call: TRBV24-1; cdr3_length: 14; cdr3_aa: CATSMTGEVNEQFF
v_call: TRBV6-2/TRBV6-3; cdr3_length: 17; cdr3_aa: CASSYPQGGLPDYGYTF
v_call: TRBV19; cdr3_length: 13; cdr3_aa: CASSMYSNTEAFF
v_call: TRBV7-9; cdr3_length: 13; cdr3_aa: CASSAGGGQPQHF